What follows are 7 T cell receptor beta chains derived from one specimen sequenced in a study of blood T cell repertoires in COVID-19. The protocol was immunoSEQ multiplex PCR, while the TCRdb copy is restricted to in-frame clones and leaves out a portion. The profile shows 90,000 to 150,000 clones, 75% to 85% of them singletons. Sequences were obtained from peripheral blood. The receptors derive from a woman older than 75 with acute or convalescent COVID-19.

The chain has TRBV6-2 or TRBV6-3 and TRBJ2-1; TRBD2 agrees at 7 bases. This CDR3 spans 14 amino acids. Losses at the gene ends were 0 bases for V and 10 bases for J; bases not matched to a gene: 6. Looked up from germline, CDR1 is MNHEY and CDR2 is SVGEGT. The CDR3 here is CASSYSTSSREQFF. CDR3 DNA: TGTGCCAGCAGTTACTCGACTAGCTCAAGGGAGCAGTTCTTC.

The CDR3 protein is CASIGQGENYGYTF. Here the CDR3 DNA reads TGTGCCAGCATAGGACAGGGGGAAAACTATGGCTACACCTTC. The chain links TRBV7-9 to TRBJ1-2; 10 bases are a match to TRBD1. CDR1 is SEHNR, CDR2 FQNEAQ, per germline (reference sequence). This CDR3 has 14 amino acids. J gave up 2 bases and V 7 bases, and 4 bases lay outside the gene matches.

The gene calls are TRBV20-1 and TRBJ2-1; D might be TRBD1 (5 bases). Germline V gene lookup returns CDR1 DFQATT and CDR2 SNEGSKA (reference sequence). V lost 3 bases to trimming and J lost 0 bases, with 12 bases between them. There are 15 residues in the CDR3. The CDR3 sequence: CSASSGPISYNEQFF. Written as DNA, the CDR3 is TGCAGTGCTAGTTCAGGGCCGATCTCCTACAATGAGCAGTTCTTC.

This sequence joins TRBV9 and TRBJ2-2, with TRBD1 matching over 7 bases. There are 16 residues in the CDR3. The J segment lost 0 bases and the V segment lost 4 bases, leaving 6 bases of the junction unmatched. Looked up from germline, CDR1 is SGDLS and CDR2 is YYNGEE. CDR3 amino acids: CASSTGQDPNTGELFF. In DNA form, the CDR3 reads TGTGCCAGCAGCACCGGACAGGACCCGAACACCGGGGAGCTGTTTTTT.

This chain joins TRBV5-1 and TRBJ2-5; D might be TRBD1 (5 bases). This CDR3 is built from 14 residues. With 1 base removed from V and 0 bases from J, the gap between germline ends came to 7 bases. Germline CDR1 is SGHRS and CDR2 is YFSETQ. The CDR3 protein is CASSLTGHQETQYF. CDR3 nucleotides: TGCGCCAGCAGCTTGACAGGTCACCAAGAGACCCAGTACTTC.

This chain connects TRBV2 to TRBJ1-1; 8 bases are shared with TRBD1. This CDR3 comprises 13 residues. J was trimmed by 2 bases and V by 7 bases; bases with no gene match: 3. CDR1 and CDR2 (germline): SNHLY, FYNNEI. In DNA form, the CDR3 reads TGTGCCAGCAATGGACAGGGAAACACTGAAGCTTTCTTT. This translates into CASNGQGNTEAFF.

In its sample, this clone was seen a few times. This chain uses TRBV7-2 with TRBJ1-3; D might be TRBD1 (6 bases). The CDR3 totals 16 residues. In germline, CDR1 is SGHTA, CDR2 FQGNSA. The ends were cut back, 4 bases at V and 0 bases at J, with 13 bases in the middle. CDR3 protein: CASSSQGDNSGNTIYF. CDR3 in DNA: TGTGCCAGCAGCTCTCAAGGGGACAACTCTGGAAACACCATATATTTT.